The 16 T cell receptor beta chains given below trace back to one sample, sequenced in a study of T-cell reconstitution after alpha-beta-depleted transplantation in children. The authors prepared the TCRbeta library with unique molecular identifiers. TCRdb re-called the PCR reads with MiXCR, one entry per CDR3 protein. In the table there are roughly 120,000 distinct CDR3 sequences, 10% of which are singletons. Sequencing used PBMCs from the stem cell graft donor, obtained from the stem cell graft. The receptors stem from a human donor who donated a stem cell graft to a child with acute lymphoblastic leukemia.

This clonotype was counted many times. This chain links TRBV6-5 with TRBJ2-4; D is ambiguous. The CDR3 covers 15 residues. Germline assignment: CDR1 MNHEY and CDR2 SVGAGI. V shed 4 bases and J shed 6 bases, with 16 bases lying between them. CDR3 coding DNA: TGTGCCAGCAGTTCGGCCCTCCTCCGAGGAAACATTCAGTACTTC. Translated: CASSSALLRGNIQYF.

J is TRBJ1-3 and V is TRBV18; D call uncertain. The germline V gene encodes CDR1 KGHSH and CDR2 LQKENI. Between the trimmed V and J ends, which lost 3 bases and 0 bases, there was a span of 12 bases. The length of the CDR3 is 16 residues. The CDR3 here is CASSPGVGSSGNTIYF. CDR3 nucleotides: TGTGCCAGCTCACCTGGTGTGGGGAGCTCTGGAAACACCATATATTTT.

This clonotype was detected ten times or more. The J gene is TRBJ1-5, the V gene TRBV12-3 or TRBV12-4; a possible D gene is TRBD1 (6 bases). This CDR3 is 17 amino acids long. Trimming took off 1 base at V and 6 bases at J, with 19 bases between the two ends. The DNA of the CDR3 is TGTGCCAGCAGTTTAGGGGGTCAGGGGCGGGGGAGTCAGCCCCAGCATTTT. Residues: CASSLGGQGRGSQPQHF.

This clonotype has ten or more counts. The chain couples TRBV24-1 to TRBJ1-4; D uncertain. V was cut by 5 bases and J by 4 bases, with 7 bases left in between. CDR1 and CDR2 from the germline V gene are KGHDR and SFDVKD. The CDR3 is 13 amino acids. CDR3 in DNA: TGTGCCACCAGTGGGCACGGTAATGAAAAACTGTTTTTT. Its translation: CATSGHGNEKLFF.

Ten or more counts support this clonotype. This sequence joins TRBV7-2 and TRBJ2-7; 7 nucleotides line up with TRBD1. Losses at the gene ends were 2 bases for V and 5 bases for J; bases not matched to a gene: 9. Germline V gene lookup returns CDR1 SGHTA and CDR2 FQGNSA. The CDR3 runs 15 residues. The CDR3: CASSLREGGVNEQYF. In DNA, the CDR3 is TGTGCCAGCAGCTTAAGGGAAGGGGGCGTAAACGAGCAGTACTTC.

This clonotype was seen many times. The chain joins TRBV27 to TRBJ2-1; unclear D gene. The CDR3 runs to 17 residues. The ends were cut back, 5 bases at V and 6 bases at J, with 23 bases in the middle. The germline V gene encodes CDR1 MNHEY and CDR2 SMNVEV (reference sequence). CDR3 in DNA: TGTGCCAGCAGTATGGCCCTTCGAAGTAAAAGAGGCAATGAGCAGTTCTTC. This gives the protein CASSMALRSKRGNEQFF.

This clonotype was recorded at least ten times. The chain couples TRBV13 to TRBJ1-1, with TRBD1 as a possible D gene (6 bases). Trimming shortened V by 6 bases and J by 11 bases, and 25 bases separated the two germline ends. Per the germline V gene, CDR1 is PRHDT and CDR2 is FYEKMQ (reference sequence). CDR3 size: 15 residues. The CDR3 DNA reads as TGTGCCAGCAGGCCCCGGGACAAGATTTTCGTTGCGGCTTTCTTT. Its protein product is CASRPRDKIFVAAFF.

This clonotype was counted at least ten times. The rearrangement joins TRBV7-2 to TRBJ2-7, with D perhaps TRBD2 (6 bases). Trimming shortened V by 2 bases and J by 3 bases, and 23 bases separated the two germline ends. Germline V CDR1 and CDR2: SGHTA, FQGNSA. The CDR3 is 18 residues long. DNA of the CDR3: TGTGCCAGCAGCTTATGGAGAGCTGGCGGGGCAGGAAACTACGAGCAGTACTTC. Its translation is CASSLWRAGGAGNYEQYF. Full variable domain (outside the CDR3, taken from reference TRBV7-2 and TRBJ2-7): GAGVSQSPSNKVTEKGKDVELRCDPISGHTALYWYRQSLGQGLEFLIYFQGNSAPDKSGLPSDRFSAERTGGSVSTLTIQRTQQEDSAVYLCASSLWRAGGAGNYEQYFGPGTRLTVT.

In this sample, this clonotype turned up many times. J is TRBJ2-3 and V is TRBV29-1, with a tentative D call TRBD2 (5 bases). The ends were cut back, 4 bases at V and 1 base at J, with 9 bases in the middle. CDR1 and CDR2 from the germline V gene are SQVTM and ANQGSEA. This CDR3 contains 13 residues. CDR3 residues: CSVGSGGTDTQYF. CDR3 nucleotides: TGCAGCGTTGGGTCCGGGGGCACAGATACGCAGTATTTT.

Of note for this clonotype: A single base separates this from a much larger clone, so it may be a read error. This sequence joins TRBV4-3 and TRBJ2-3, with TRBD2 identical over 8 bases. Germline CDR1 reads LGHNA; CDR2 reads YSLEER. V lost 1 base and J lost 1; bases outside the gene matches: 10. The CDR3 has 18 amino acids. The chain's CDR3 is CASSQAFGAGVRTDTQYF. Written as DNA, the CDR3 is TGCGCCAGCAGCCAAGCCTTCGGAGCGGGGGTACGCACAGATACGCAGTATTTT.

This clonotype occurred many times. V usage is TRBV12-3 or TRBV12-4 and J usage is TRBJ1-5, with 9 positions matching TRBD1. V lost 3 bases to trimming and J lost 5 bases; unmatched junction nucleotides: 2. The CDR3 loop spans 14 amino acids. CDR3 residues: CASSFTGGDQPQHF. The CDR3, as DNA: TGTGCCAGCAGTTTCACAGGGGGCGATCAGCCCCAGCATTTT.

Ten or more counts support this clonotype. J is TRBJ2-1 and V is TRBV7-2; the match to TRBD2 covers 8 bases. This CDR3 spans 15 amino acids. Germline CDR1 SGHTA, CDR2 FQGNSA. V shed 3 bases, J shed 4 bases, and the junction held 5 bases outside the gene matches. This chain's CDR3 is CASSLLLAVYNEQFF. The CDR3 bases are TGTGCCAGCAGCTTGTTACTAGCGGTGTACAATGAGCAGTTCTTC.

At least ten counts were recorded for this clonotype. This rearrangement joins TRBV11-3 to TRBJ2-1, with 7 bases matching TRBD1. V lost 5 bases and J lost 8; bases outside the gene matches: 9. CDR3 size: 14 residues. Germline lookup yields CDR1 SGHNT and CDR2 YENEEA. The CDR3 reads CASSTTGVGDEQFF. CDR3 in DNA: TGTGCCAGCAGCACCACAGGGGTCGGGGATGAGCAGTTCTTC.

This clonotype was detected many times. This chain joins TRBV9 and TRBJ2-1; 11 bases are shared with TRBD2. This CDR3 has 16 amino acids. V gave up 5 bases and J gave up 5 bases; unmatched junction bases: 9. Germline V gene lookup returns CDR1 SGDLS and CDR2 YYNGEE. The CDR3 nucleotides read TGTGCCAGCAGTAATTATCCGGGACTAGCGGACAATGAGCAGTTCTTC. Protein: CASSNYPGLADNEQFF.

This clonotype has at least ten counts. The chain couples TRBV29-1 to TRBJ2-5; D may correspond to TRBD1 or TRBD2 (5 bases each). The germline V gene encodes CDR1 SQVTM and CDR2 ANQGSEA. Trimming shortened V by 6 bases and J by 7 bases, and 15 bases separated the two germline ends. The CDR3 spans 12 residues. The chain's CDR3 is CSVRHGTGTQYF. CDR3 sequence (DNA): TGCAGCGTCCGACACGGGACGGGGACCCAGTACTTC.

Ten or more counts support this clonotype. J is TRBJ2-1 and V is TRBV5-1; a weak D match, TRBD1 (6 bases). V lost 3 bases to trimming and J lost 10 bases, with 11 bases between them. The CDR3 spans 12 residues. Germline V lookup: CDR1 SGHRS, CDR2 YFSETQ. DNA for the CDR3: TGCGCCAGCAGCTGGACCGGGACAGAGCAGTTCTTC. Protein product: CASSWTGTEQFF.